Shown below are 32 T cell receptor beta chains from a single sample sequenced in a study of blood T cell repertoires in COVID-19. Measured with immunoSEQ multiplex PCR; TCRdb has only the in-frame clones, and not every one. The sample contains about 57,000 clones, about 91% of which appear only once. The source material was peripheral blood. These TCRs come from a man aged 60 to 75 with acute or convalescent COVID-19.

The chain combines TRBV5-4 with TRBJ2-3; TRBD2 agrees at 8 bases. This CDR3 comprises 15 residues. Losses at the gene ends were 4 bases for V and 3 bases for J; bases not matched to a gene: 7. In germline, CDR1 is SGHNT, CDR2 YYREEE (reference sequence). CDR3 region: CASSGTRRGTDTQYF. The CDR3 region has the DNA TGTGCCAGCAGCGGGACTAGAAGAGGGACAGATACGCAGTATTTT.

The CDR3 region is CSASDPGQGAEKLFF. Written as DNA, the CDR3 is TGCAGTGCTAGTGATCCGGGACAGGGTGCTGAAAAACTGTTTTTT. The chain employs TRBV20-1 and TRBJ1-4; 9 positions agree with TRBD1. Germline CDR1 and CDR2: DFQATT and SNEGSKA (reference sequence). V lost 3 bases and J lost 7; bases outside the gene matches: 9. This CDR3 contains 15 residues.

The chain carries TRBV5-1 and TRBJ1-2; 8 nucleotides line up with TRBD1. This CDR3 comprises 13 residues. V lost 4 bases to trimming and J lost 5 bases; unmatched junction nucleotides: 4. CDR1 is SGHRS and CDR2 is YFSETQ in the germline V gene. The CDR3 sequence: CASSTDREYGYTF. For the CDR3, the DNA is TGCGCCAGCAGCACGGACAGGGAGTATGGCTACACCTTC.

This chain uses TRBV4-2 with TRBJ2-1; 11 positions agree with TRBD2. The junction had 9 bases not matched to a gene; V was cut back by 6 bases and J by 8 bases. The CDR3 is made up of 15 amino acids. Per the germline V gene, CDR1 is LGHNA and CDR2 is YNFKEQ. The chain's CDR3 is CASRFSGRAGDEQFF. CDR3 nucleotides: TGTGCCAGCAGGTTTAGCGGGAGGGCCGGCGATGAGCAGTTCTTC.

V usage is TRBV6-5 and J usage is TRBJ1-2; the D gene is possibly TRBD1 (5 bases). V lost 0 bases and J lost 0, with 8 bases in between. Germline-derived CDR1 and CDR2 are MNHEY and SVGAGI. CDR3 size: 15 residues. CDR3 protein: CASSYSGAANYGYTF. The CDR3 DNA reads TGTGCCAGCAGTTACTCTGGGGCGGCTAACTATGGCTACACCTTC.

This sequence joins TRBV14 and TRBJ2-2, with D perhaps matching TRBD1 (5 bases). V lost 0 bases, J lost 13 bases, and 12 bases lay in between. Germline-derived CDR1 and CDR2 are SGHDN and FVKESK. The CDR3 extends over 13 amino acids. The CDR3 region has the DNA TGTGCCAGCAGCCAAGAAGTGTCAAGGGGGCTGTTTTTT. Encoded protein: CASSQEVSRGLFF. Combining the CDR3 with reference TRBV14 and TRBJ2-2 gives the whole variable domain EAGVTQFPSHSVIEKGQTVTLRCDPISGHDNLYWYRRVMGKEIKFLLHFVKESKQDESGMPNNRFLAERTGGTYSTLKVQPAELEDSGVYFCASSQEVSRGLFFGEGSRLTVL.

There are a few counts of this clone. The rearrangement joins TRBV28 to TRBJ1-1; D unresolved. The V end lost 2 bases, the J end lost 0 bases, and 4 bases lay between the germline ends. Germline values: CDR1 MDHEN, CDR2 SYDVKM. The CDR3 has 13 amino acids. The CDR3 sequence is CASSLIMNTEAFF. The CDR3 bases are TGTGCCAGCAGTTTAATAATGAACACTGAAGCTTTCTTT.

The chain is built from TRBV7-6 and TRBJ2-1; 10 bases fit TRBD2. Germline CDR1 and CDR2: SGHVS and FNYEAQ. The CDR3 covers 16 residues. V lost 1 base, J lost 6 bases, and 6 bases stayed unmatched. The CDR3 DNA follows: TGTGCCAGCAGCTTAGTCCCTAGCGGGAGCAGCAATGAGCAGTTCTTC. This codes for CASSLVPSGSSNEQFF.

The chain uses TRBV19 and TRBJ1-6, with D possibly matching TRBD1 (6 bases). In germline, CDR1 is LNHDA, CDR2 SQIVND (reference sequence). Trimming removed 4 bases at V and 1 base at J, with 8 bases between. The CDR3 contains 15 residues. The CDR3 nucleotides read TGTGCCAGTAGTACCGGACAGTCCTATAATTCACCCCTCCACTTT. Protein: CASSTGQSYNSPLHF.

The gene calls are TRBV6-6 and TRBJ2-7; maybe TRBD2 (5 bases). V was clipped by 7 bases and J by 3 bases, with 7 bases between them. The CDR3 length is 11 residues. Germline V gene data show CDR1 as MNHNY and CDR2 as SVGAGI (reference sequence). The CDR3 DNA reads TGTGCCAGCATCGAGGGCTACGAGCAGTACTTC. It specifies CASIEGYEQYF.

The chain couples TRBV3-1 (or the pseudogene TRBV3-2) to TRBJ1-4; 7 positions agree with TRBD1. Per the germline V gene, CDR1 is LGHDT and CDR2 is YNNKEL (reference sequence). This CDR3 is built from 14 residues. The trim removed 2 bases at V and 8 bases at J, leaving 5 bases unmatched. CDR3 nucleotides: TGTGCCAGCAGCCAACCCCGGGACAGCGAAAAACTGTTTTTT. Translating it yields CASSQPRDSEKLFF.

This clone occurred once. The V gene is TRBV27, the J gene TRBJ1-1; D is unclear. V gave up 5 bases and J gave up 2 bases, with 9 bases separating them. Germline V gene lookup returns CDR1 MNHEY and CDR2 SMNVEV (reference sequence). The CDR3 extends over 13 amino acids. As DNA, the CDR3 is TGTGCCAGCAGTACAACAGACAACACTGAAGCTTTCTTT. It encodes CASSTTDNTEAFF.

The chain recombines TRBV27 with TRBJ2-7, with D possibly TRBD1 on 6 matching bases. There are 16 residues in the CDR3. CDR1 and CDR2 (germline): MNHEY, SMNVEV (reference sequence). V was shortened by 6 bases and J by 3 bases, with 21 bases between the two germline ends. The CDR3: CASRPRPRTAYYEQYF. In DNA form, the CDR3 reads TGTGCCAGCAGACCTCGCCCCCGGACAGCCTACTACGAGCAGTACTTC.

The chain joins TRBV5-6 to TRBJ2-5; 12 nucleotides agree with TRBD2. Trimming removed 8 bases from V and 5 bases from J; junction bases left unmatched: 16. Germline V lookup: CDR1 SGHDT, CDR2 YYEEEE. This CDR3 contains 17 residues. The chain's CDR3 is CASRVLAGGLREETQYF. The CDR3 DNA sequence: TGTGCCAGTCGTGTACTAGCGGGAGGCCTCCGAGAGGAGACCCAGTACTTC.

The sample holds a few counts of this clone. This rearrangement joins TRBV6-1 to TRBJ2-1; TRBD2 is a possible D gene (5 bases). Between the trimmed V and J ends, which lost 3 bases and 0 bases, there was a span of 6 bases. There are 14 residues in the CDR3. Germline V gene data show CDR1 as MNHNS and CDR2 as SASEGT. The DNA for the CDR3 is TGTGCCAGCAGTGATCGGGACTCCTACAATGAGCAGTTCTTC. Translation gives CASSDRDSYNEQFF.

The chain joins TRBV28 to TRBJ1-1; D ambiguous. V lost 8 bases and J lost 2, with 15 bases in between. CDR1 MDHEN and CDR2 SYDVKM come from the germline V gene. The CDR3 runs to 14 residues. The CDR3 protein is CASGRVGLNTEAFF. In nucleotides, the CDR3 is TGTGCCAGCGGGAGGGTAGGGTTAAACACTGAAGCTTTCTTT.

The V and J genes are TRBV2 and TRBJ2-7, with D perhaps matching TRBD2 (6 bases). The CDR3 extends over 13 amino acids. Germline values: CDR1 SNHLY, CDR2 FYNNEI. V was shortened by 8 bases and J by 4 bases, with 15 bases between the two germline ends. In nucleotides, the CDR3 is TGTGCCAGCTCCCCCCGGGGGTCATACGAGCAGTACTTC. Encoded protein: CASSPRGSYEQYF.

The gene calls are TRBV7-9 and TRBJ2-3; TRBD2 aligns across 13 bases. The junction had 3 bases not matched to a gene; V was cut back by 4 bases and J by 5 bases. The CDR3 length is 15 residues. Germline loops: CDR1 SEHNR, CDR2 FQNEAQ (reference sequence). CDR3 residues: CASSSGTSGKDTQYF. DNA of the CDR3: TGTGCCAGCAGCTCTGGGACTAGCGGGAAAGATACGCAGTATTTT.

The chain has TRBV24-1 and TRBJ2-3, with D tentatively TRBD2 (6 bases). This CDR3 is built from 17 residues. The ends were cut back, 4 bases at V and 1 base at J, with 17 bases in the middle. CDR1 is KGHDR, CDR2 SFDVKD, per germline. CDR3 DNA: TGTGCCACCAGTGAGACCCCGGCTAGCGTGGGCACAGATACGCAGTATTTT. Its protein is CATSETPASVGTDTQYF.

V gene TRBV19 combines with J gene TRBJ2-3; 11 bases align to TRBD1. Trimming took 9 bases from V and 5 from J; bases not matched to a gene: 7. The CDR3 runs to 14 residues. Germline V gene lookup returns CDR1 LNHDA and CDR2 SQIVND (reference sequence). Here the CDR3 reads CARYRDRGRDTQYF. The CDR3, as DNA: TGTGCCAGGTACCGGGACAGGGGGAGAGATACGCAGTATTTT.

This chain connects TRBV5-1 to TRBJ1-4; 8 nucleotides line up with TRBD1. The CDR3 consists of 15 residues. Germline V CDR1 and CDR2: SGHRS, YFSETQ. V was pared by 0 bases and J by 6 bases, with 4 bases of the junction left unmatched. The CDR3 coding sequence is TGCGCCAGCAGCTTGGTTCCAGGGGGCGATGAAAAACTGTTTTTT. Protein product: CASSLVPGGDEKLFF. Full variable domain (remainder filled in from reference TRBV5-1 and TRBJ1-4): KAGVTQTPRYLIKTRGQQVTLSCSPISGHRSVSWYQQTPGQGLQFLFEYFSETQRNKGNFPGRFSGRQFSNSRSEMNVSTLELGDSALYLCASSLVPGGDEKLFFGSGTQLSVL.

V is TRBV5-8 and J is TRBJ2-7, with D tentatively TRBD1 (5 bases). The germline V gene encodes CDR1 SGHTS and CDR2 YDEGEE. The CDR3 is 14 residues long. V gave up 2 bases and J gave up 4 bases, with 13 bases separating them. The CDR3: CASSLRGISYEQYF. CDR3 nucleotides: TGTGCCAGCAGCTTAAGGGGAATTTCGTACGAGCAGTACTTC.

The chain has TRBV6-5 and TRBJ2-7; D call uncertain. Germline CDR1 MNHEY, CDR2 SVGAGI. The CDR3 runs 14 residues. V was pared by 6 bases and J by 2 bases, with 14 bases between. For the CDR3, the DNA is TGTGCCAGCAGAAGCCCCTTTACTGCCTACGAGCAGTACTTC. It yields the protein CASRSPFTAYEQYF.

The CDR3 sequence is CASSLPDQPQHF. DNA of the CDR3: TGTGCCAGCAGCTTGCCCGATCAGCCCCAGCATTTT. This chain links TRBV5-5 with TRBJ1-5; D is unresolved. The germline V gene encodes CDR1 SGHKS and CDR2 YYEKEE (reference sequence). The CDR3 sequence is 12 residues long. V was clipped by 1 base and J by 5 bases, with 4 bases between them.

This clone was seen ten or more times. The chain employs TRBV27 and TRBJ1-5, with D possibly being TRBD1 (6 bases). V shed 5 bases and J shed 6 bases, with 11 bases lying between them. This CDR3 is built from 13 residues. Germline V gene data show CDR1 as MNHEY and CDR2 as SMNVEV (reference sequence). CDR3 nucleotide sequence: TGTGCCAGCAGTGGGGGCCTACTTCAGCCCCAGCATTTT. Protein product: CASSGGLLQPQHF.

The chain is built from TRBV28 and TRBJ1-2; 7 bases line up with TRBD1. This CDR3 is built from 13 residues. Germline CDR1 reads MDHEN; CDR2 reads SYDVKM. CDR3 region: CVAGTATFYGYTF. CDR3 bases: TGTGTCGCAGGGACAGCCACTTTCTATGGCTACACCTTC.

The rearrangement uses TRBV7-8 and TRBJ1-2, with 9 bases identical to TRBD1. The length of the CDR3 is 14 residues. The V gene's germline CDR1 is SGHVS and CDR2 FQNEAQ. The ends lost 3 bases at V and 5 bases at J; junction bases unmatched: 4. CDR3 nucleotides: TGTGCCAGCAGCTTCGACAGGGGGGAATATGGCTACACCTTC. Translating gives CASSFDRGEYGYTF.

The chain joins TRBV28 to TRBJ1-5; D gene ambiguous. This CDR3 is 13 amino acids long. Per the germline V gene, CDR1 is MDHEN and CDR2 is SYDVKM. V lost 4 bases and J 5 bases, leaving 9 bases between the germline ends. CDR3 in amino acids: CASSSNGDQPQHF. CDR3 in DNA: TGTGCCAGCAGTTCCAACGGGGATCAGCCCCAGCATTTT.

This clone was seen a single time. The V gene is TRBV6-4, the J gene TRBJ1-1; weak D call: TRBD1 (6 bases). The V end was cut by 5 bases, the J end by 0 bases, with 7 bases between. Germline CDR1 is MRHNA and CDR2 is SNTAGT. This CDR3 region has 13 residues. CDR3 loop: CASSRDMNTEAFF. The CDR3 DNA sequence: TGTGCCAGCAGTCGGGACATGAACACTGAAGCTTTCTTT.

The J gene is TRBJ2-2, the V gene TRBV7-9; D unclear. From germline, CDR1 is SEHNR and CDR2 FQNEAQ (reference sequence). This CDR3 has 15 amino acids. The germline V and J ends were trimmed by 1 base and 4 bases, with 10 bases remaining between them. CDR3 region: CASSLGFSGTGELFF. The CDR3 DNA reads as TGTGCCAGCAGCTTAGGGTTTAGTGGCACCGGGGAGCTGTTTTTT.

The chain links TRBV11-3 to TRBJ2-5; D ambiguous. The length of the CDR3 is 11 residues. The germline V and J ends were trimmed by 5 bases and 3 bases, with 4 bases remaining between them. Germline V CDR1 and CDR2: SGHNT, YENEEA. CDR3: CASSQKETQYF. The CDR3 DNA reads TGTGCCAGCAGCCAGAAAGAGACCCAGTACTTC.

The CDR3 DNA is TGTGCCAGCAGTGCTTCCTCCTATGGCTACACCTTC. It translates to CASSASSYGYTF. The rearrangement uses TRBV2 and TRBJ1-2, with D unclear. The CDR3 is 12 amino acids. CDR1 and CDR2 from the germline V gene are SNHLY and FYNNEI. Trimming took off 4 bases at V and 4 bases at J, with 7 bases between the two ends.